The clone carrying this T cell receptor beta chain appeared many times. Antigen unknown. The junction does not match germline at one end; this may be a read error. From germline, CDR1 is SNHLY and CDR2 FYNNEI. CDR3 length equals 13 residues. This record belongs to a study of cytomegalovirus exposure and HLA in healthy donors. Whole-study results and caveats: Sequencing had likely introduced a cluster of highly shared sequence variants as an artifact. In a later analysis, across HLA loci, associated TCR counts were highest for DRB1, lowest for HLA-C. The availability of immune exposure information extended only to CMV serostatus. Despite most TCR sequences being rare, some public TCRs occurred in many donors.

13 Jbeta primers and 60 Vbeta primers were used for the PCR. Clones were read by immunoSEQ multiplex PCR, and TCRdb kept only the in-frame ones, dropping some. The table records roughly 160,000 clones, 70% to 85% of them present only once. Sequencing was done on a sample of PBMCs. The chain combines TRBV2 with TRBJ1-1, with D perhaps matching TRBD1 (5 bases). The sequence came from a woman in her 30s in good health and CMV-seronegative. CDR3: CASSVSQGRAKIF. For the CDR3, the DNA is TGTGCCAGCAGTGTATCGCAGGGTCGGGCTAAAATCTTT.